This is a list of T cell receptor beta chains from one sample in a study of T cell changes during pregnancy in multiple sclerosis. Using immunoSEQ multiplex PCR, the repertoire was profiled, and TCRdb retains in-frame clones only, with some absent. The repertoire includes approximately 92,000 clones, 80% to 95% of them detected once, and roughly 0.99% sits in the top ten. Sequencing used peripheral blood, obtained after pregnancy. The receptor source for this set is a female donor with multiple sclerosis, enrolled in a pregnancy study. Each CDR3 is given with its conserved first and last residue. D genes are given only for firm matches. Where a row states a size, it is once, few, many or the class of an expanded clone; other rows omit it.

d_gene	j_gene	v_gene	abundance	CDR3nt	CDR3aa
TRBD2	TRBJ2-7	TRBV2	.	TGTGCCAGCAGGGGGACTAGCGGGTACGAGCAGTACTTC	CASRGTSGYEQYF
.	TRBJ2-7	TRBV10-3	.	TGTGCCATCAGCCCAGGGCTGACCTACGAGCAGTACTTC	CAISPGLTYEQYF
TRBD2	TRBJ2-7	TRBV7-2	few	TGTGCCAGCAGCAAAGCGGGACCTACCTACGAGCAGTACTTC	CASSKAGPTYEQYF
.	TRBJ1-1	TRBV19	.	TGTGCCAGTAGAACCGGGAGTTTCGCTGAAGCTTTCTTT	CASRTGSFAEAFF
.	TRBJ2-7	TRBV6-5	.	TGTGCCACCAGGTTGGGGCAGGTCCACTCCTACGAGCAGTACTTC	CATRLGQVHSYEQYF
TRBD1	TRBJ2-5	TRBV28	.	TGTGCCAGCAGCCGACGACAGGGCCTGAGGGAGACCCAGTACTTC	CASSRRQGLRETQYF
.	TRBJ1-3	TRBV6-1	.	TGTGCCAGCAGTGAAGGGCAGCCAGGAGGAAACACCATATATTTT	CASSEGQPGGNTIYF
.	TRBJ2-7	TRBV27	once	TGTGCCAGTATATCCTTAAAGACTCCATCCTACGAGCAGTACTTC	CASISLKTPSYEQYF
TRBD2	TRBJ2-7	TRBV7-3	.	TGTGCCAGCAGCTTGGCGGGAGGAAGCTCCGAGCAGTACTTC	CASSLAGGSSEQYF
.	TRBJ2-3	TRBV5-1	.	TGCGCCAGCAGCGGGAGGGGGATTAGCACAGATACGCAGTATTTT	CASSGRGISTDTQYF
TRBD2	TRBJ2-3	TRBV7-2	.	TGTGCCAGCAGTATAACCGGACTAGCGGGTACAGATACGCAGTATTTT	CASSITGLAGTDTQYF
TRBD1	TRBJ1-2	TRBV5-4	.	TGTGCCAGCAGCTTGGGTCGGTTCAAGGGACAGGATGGCTACACCTTC	CASSLGRFKGQDGYTF
.	TRBJ1-1	TRBV29-1	.	TGCAGCGTTGCGGGGTTCACTGAAGCTTTCTTT	CSVAGFTEAFF
.	TRBJ2-2	TRBV5-1	.	TGCGCCAGCAGCTTGAGTACGGGAGCGAACACCGGGGAGCTGTTTTTT	CASSLSTGANTGELFF
.	TRBJ1-2	TRBV15	few	TGTGCCACCAGTGGAGGTTATGGCTACACCTTC	CATSGGYGYTF
TRBD2	TRBJ2-7	TRBV27	.	TGTGCCAGCAGGCCTGGACTAGCGGGAGTTAACGAGCAGTACTTC	CASRPGLAGVNEQYF
TRBD2	TRBJ2-3	TRBV5-4	.	TGTGCCAGCAGCTTTCGCTTTAGCGGGAGGGTGACAGATACGCAGTATTTT	CASSFRFSGRVTDTQYF
.	TRBJ2-7	TRBV11-1	.	TGTGCCAGCAGCGGACAAGTCGACTCCTACGAGCAGTACTTC	CASSGQVDSYEQYF
TRBD2	TRBJ2-7	TRBV5-1	.	TGCGCCAGCAGCAGGAGCCCGGGACTAGCGGACGAGCAGTACTTC	CASSRSPGLADEQYF
.	TRBJ2-2	TRBV7-2	.	TGTGCCAGCAGCCCCCAAAACACCGGGGAGCTGTTTTTT	CASSPQNTGELFF
TRBD2	TRBJ2-5	TRBV28	.	TGTGCCAGCAGCCAAGGGACTAGAGCCCAAGAGACCCAGTACTTC	CASSQGTRAQETQYF
TRBD2	TRBJ2-4	TRBV5-1	.	TGCGCCAGCAGCTTGGTAGCAGCCAGCGGGAGGGAGCCCAAAAACATTCAGTACTTC	CASSLVAASGREPKNIQYF
TRBD1	TRBJ2-7	TRBV19	.	TGTGCCAGTAGTACCCGGACAGGGCCCTACGAGCAGTACTTC	CASSTRTGPYEQYF
.	TRBJ2-1	TRBV29-1	.	TGCAGCGGTTCGCGGGAAGCTGAGCAGTTCTTC	CSGSREAEQFF
.	TRBJ1-2	TRBV7-2	.	TGTGCCAGCAGCTTAGATGGGCTCCCGGGGGACGGCTACACCTTC	CASSLDGLPGDGYTF
TRBD1	TRBJ1-6	TRBV30	.	TGTGCCTGGAGTGTACGGGGACAGGGATCACCAAACTATAATTCACCCCTCCACTTT	CAWSVRGQGSPNYNSPLHF
.	TRBJ2-2	TRBV27	.	TGTGCCAGCAGACAGCAAACGAACACCGGGGAGCTGTTTTTT	CASRQQTNTGELFF